These 31 T cell receptor beta chains came from one sample sequenced in a study of neurological immune-mediated disorders. TCRdb independently ran MiXCR on the 5' RACE reads; one entry per CDR3 protein. The sample holds tens of thousands of distinct CDR3 sequences, about 6% seen once. Material: CD4+ T cells from blood. The receptors shown here come from a woman aged 40-49 years in good health.

This clonotype appeared many times. The rearrangement links TRBV5-1 to TRBJ2-5, with a weak D call TRBD2 (6 bases). Germline V gene lookup returns CDR1 SGHRS and CDR2 YFSETQ. The length of the CDR3 is 14 residues. Trimming removed 2 bases from V and 1 base from J, with 9 bases in between. CDR3: CASSFMGGQETQYF. Written as DNA, the CDR3 is TGCGCCAGCAGCTTCATGGGGGGCCAAGAGACCCAGTACTTC.

This clonotype has ten or more counts. The CDR3 nucleotides are TGCGCCAGCAGCTCACCGGGACAGGGGCGCGCTGGCGGCTACACCTTC. It codes for CASSSPGQGRAGGYTF. This chain uses TRBV5-1 with TRBJ1-2; 10 nucleotides match TRBD1. CDR1 SGHRS and CDR2 YFSETQ come from the germline V gene. The CDR3 is 16 residues long. The junction had 13 bases not matched to a gene; V was cut back by 3 bases and J by 8 bases.

On this clonotype: A read error is likely, as this CDR3 ends without the conserved phenylalanine or tryptophan. The limits of the CDR3 on the DNA are not certain, so only TCRdb's listed CDR3 is given. The gene calls are TRBV29-1 and TRBJ2-7; the table's D gene call, TRBD1, was not cross checked with the DNA. Ends included, the CDR3 has 14 residues. Germline loops: CDR1 SQVTM, CDR2 ANQGSEA. This CDR3 is CSVEIGQGGYEQCI.

This clonotype was seen at least ten times. A read error may be the cause here, since a much bigger clone is one base away. V usage is TRBV5-1 and J usage is TRBJ1-5; D is unresolved. The CDR3 is made up of 15 amino acids. The ends were cut back, 0 bases at V and 0 bases at J, with 7 bases in the middle. Germline CDR1 SGHRS, CDR2 YFSETQ. In DNA, the CDR3 is TGCGCCAGCAGCTTGGACAGTTATAGCAATCAGCCCCAGCATTTT. It encodes CASSLDSYSNQPQHF.

In this sample, this clonotype turned up many times. V gene TRBV7-9 combines with J gene TRBJ2-3; possibly TRBD2 for D (5 bases). Germline assignment: CDR1 SEHNR and CDR2 FQNEAQ (reference sequence). The CDR3 spans 16 residues. V dropped 2 bases and J dropped 0 bases, with 12 bases sitting between them. The CDR3 here is CASSLRPGGSTDTQYF. The CDR3, as DNA: TGTGCCAGCAGCTTAAGACCAGGAGGAAGCACAGATACGCAGTATTTT.

This clonotype was seen at least ten times. The chain recombines TRBV5-1 with TRBJ2-1; a weak D match, TRBD1 (6 bases). Trimming took 3 bases from V and 2 from J, leaving 12 bases between them. Looked up from germline, CDR1 is SGHRS and CDR2 is YFSETQ. The CDR3 extends over 15 amino acids. The CDR3 DNA reads TGCGCCAGCAGCTACAGGGACGGTGCCTACAATGAGCAGTTCTTC. The encoded protein is CASSYRDGAYNEQFF.

In its sample, this clonotype was seen many times. The CDR3 region has the DNA TGTGCCAGCAGCCATAGCGGGGGGAATGAGCAGTTCTTC. This sequence encodes CASSHSGGNEQFF. The chain couples TRBV7-3 to TRBJ2-1, with 10 bases identical to TRBD2. Per germline, CDR1 SGHTA and CDR2 FQGTGA. The CDR3 extends over 13 amino acids. Trimming at V came to 5 bases and at J to 7 bases, leaving 2 bases not matched to a gene.

This clonotype was observed a few times. The chain is built from TRBV27 and TRBJ2-6; 10 nucleotides agree with TRBD1. In germline, CDR1 is MNHEY, CDR2 SMNVEV (reference sequence). The CDR3 loop spans 18 amino acids. V shed 0 bases and J 4 bases; nucleotides not matched to a gene: 6. CDR3 residues: CASSLSSTGGTGANVLTF. The DNA for the CDR3 is TGTGCCAGCAGTTTATCCTCGACAGGGGGCACAGGGGCCAACGTCCTGACTTTC.

This clonotype was found many times. V gene TRBV20-1 combines with J gene TRBJ2-6, with D perhaps TRBD2 (6 bases). The CDR3 runs to 15 residues. The germline V gene has CDR1 DFQATT and CDR2 SNEGSKA (reference sequence). The ends were cut back, 0 bases at V and 2 bases at J, with 8 bases in the middle. For the CDR3, the DNA is TGCAGTGCTAGAGATTCGGGAGCTGGGGCCAACGTCCTGACTTTC. Its protein is CSARDSGAGANVLTF.

This clonotype has ten or more counts. CDR3 in amino acids: CASSLAFTTQETQYF. DNA of the CDR3: TGTGCCAGCAGCTTAGCGTTCACAACTCAAGAGACCCAGTACTTC. The V gene is TRBV7-2, the J gene TRBJ2-5; D gene unclear. The CDR3 has 15 residues. Germline V gene sequence: CDR1 SGHTA, CDR2 FQGNSA. Trimming took 0 bases from V and 2 from J, leaving 10 bases between them.

This clonotype has a count of ten or more. The genes are TRBV3-1 and TRBJ1-3, with 9 bases lining up with TRBD1. Germline CDR1 and CDR2: LGHDT and YNNKEL (reference sequence). CDR3 length: 19 residues. V was pared by 4 bases and J by 3 bases, with 16 bases of the junction left unmatched. The CDR3 spells CASSRTGTGQGLSGNTIYF. The DNA for the CDR3 is TGTGCCAGCAGCCGAACCGGGACAGGGCAGGGGCTGAGTGGAAACACCATATATTTT.

Many counts were recorded for this clonotype. The rearrangement uses TRBV20-1 and TRBJ2-5; D is perhaps TRBD2 (5 bases). CDR3 length equals 13 residues. Germline-derived CDR1 and CDR2 are DFQATT and SNEGSKA (reference sequence). V dropped 3 bases and J dropped 4 bases, with 12 bases sitting between them. In nucleotides, the CDR3 is TGCAGTGCTAGCCTAGGACTTCGAGAGACCCAGTACTTC. Its translation: CSASLGLRETQYF.

This clonotype has at least ten counts. The chain is built from TRBV5-1 and TRBJ2-1; no definite D call. CDR3 length: 13 residues. Trimming cost V 0 bases and J 5 bases, with 6 bases left between them. Germline V lookup: CDR1 SGHRS, CDR2 YFSETQ. The CDR3 DNA follows: TGCGCCAGCAGCTTGGTGGAAAACAATGAGCAGTTCTTC. Translation: CASSLVENNEQFF.

This clonotype was counted many times. The chain couples TRBV12-3 or TRBV12-4 to TRBJ1-6, with 7 positions matching TRBD1. This CDR3 region has 13 residues. Losses at the gene ends were 5 bases for V and 10 bases for J; bases not matched to a gene: 5. CDR3: CASSPTGDSPLHF. As DNA, the CDR3 is TGTGCCAGCAGTCCCACAGGGGACTCACCCCTCCACTTT.

This clonotype was counted many times. The chain couples TRBV11-2 to TRBJ2-5; 7 bases fit TRBD1. Looked up from germline, CDR1 is SGHAT and CDR2 is FQNNGV. The CDR3 runs to 12 residues. The J segment lost 5 bases and the V segment lost 5 bases, leaving 2 bases of the junction unmatched. DNA for the CDR3: TGTGCCAGCAGCCCCAGGGGGGAGACCCAGTACTTC. This codes for CASSPRGETQYF.

This clonotype was detected ten times or more. The CDR3 nucleotides read TGCAGTGCTAGAGCCGCGAGCGGGAGGGCTGTAGAGACCCAGTACTTC. This gives the protein CSARAASGRAVETQYF. V gene TRBV20-1 combines with J gene TRBJ2-5; 10 bases agree with TRBD2. The germline gives CDR1 DFQATT, CDR2 SNEGSKA (reference sequence). The CDR3 totals 16 residues. V gave up 1 base and J gave up 4 bases; unmatched junction bases: 9.

This clonotype showed up many times. The chain combines TRBV7-9 with TRBJ2-1; TRBD1 matches 8 bases. CDR3 length equals 15 residues. V was clipped by 3 bases and J by 6 bases; unmatched bases: 7. Germline-derived CDR1 and CDR2 are SEHNR and FQNEAQ (reference sequence). Written as DNA, the CDR3 is TGTGCCAGCAGCTTGGGGACAGGCTTAGTCAATGAGCAGTTCTTC. Translating it yields CASSLGTGLVNEQFF. Together with reference TRBV7-9 and TRBJ2-1, the CDR3 gives the full variable domain: DTGVSQNPRHKITKRGQNVTFRCDPISEHNRLYWYRQTLGQGPEFLTYFQNEAQLEKSRLLSDRFSAERPKGSFSTLEIQRTEQGDSAMYLCASSLGTGLVNEQFFGPGTRLTVL.

This clonotype was found many times. This CDR3 reads CASSDSEAFF. CDR3 nucleotides: TGCGCCAGCAGTGACAGTGAAGCTTTCTTT. V is TRBV10-2 and J is TRBJ1-1; the D is unclear. The length of the CDR3 is 10 residues. The V end lost 3 bases, the J end lost 7 bases, and 3 bases lay between the germline ends. The V gene's germline CDR1 is WSHSY and CDR2 SAAADI.

This clonotype was picked up many times. The chain recombines TRBV7-2 with TRBJ1-1, with no clear D. V was shortened by 2 bases and J by 6 bases, with 16 bases between the two germline ends. This CDR3 spans 15 amino acids. From germline, CDR1 is SGHTA and CDR2 FQGNSA. CDR3 residues: CASSLMGPQQSEAFF. The CDR3 nucleotides are TGTGCCAGCAGCTTAATGGGCCCCCAGCAGTCTGAAGCTTTCTTT.

Ten or more counts support this clonotype. The genes are TRBV20-1 and TRBJ2-5, with 7 bases lining up with TRBD1. Germline-derived CDR1 and CDR2 are DFQATT and SNEGSKA (reference sequence). The junction had 7 bases not matched to a gene; V was cut back by 1 base and J by 5 bases. CDR3 length equals 14 residues. The CDR3 coding sequence is TGCAGTGCTAGAGTCCACAGGGGCTTTGAGACCCAGTACTTC. Encoded protein: CSARVHRGFETQYF.

Only a few counts were recorded for this clonotype. This chain connects TRBV27 to TRBJ2-1, with a possible D match to TRBD2 (5 bases). This CDR3 contains 14 residues. Per germline, CDR1 MNHEY and CDR2 SMNVEV (reference sequence). V was cut by 5 bases and J by 5 bases, with 13 bases left in between. CDR3 nucleotides: TGTGCCAGCAGTCCGGGAAACAACCACAATGAGCAGTTCTTC. The encoded protein is CASSPGNNHNEQFF.

At least ten counts were recorded for this clonotype. This chain connects TRBV5-5 to TRBJ1-2; D might be TRBD1 (5 bases). The V gene's germline CDR1 is SGHKS and CDR2 YYEKEE (reference sequence). Trimming shortened V by 0 bases and J by 10 bases, and 19 bases separated the two germline ends. CDR3 length: 15 residues. DNA of the CDR3: TGTGCCAGCAGCTTGGGTGGTGTCAGGGTCGGGACCTACACCTTC. Protein product: CASSLGGVRVGTYTF.

This clonotype showed up many times. The rearrangement links TRBV6-6 to TRBJ2-7; the D gene is possibly TRBD2 (6 bases). V was clipped by 3 bases and J by 0 bases, with 9 bases between them. Germline CDR1 is MNHNY and CDR2 is SVGAGI (reference sequence). The CDR3 is made up of 14 amino acids. The CDR3 reads CASSYLGGSYEQYF. DNA of the CDR3: TGTGCCAGCAGTTATCTCGGGGGCTCCTACGAGCAGTACTTC.

The sample holds many counts of this clonotype. The chain carries TRBV15 and TRBJ2-5; TRBD2 agrees at 8 bases. CDR3 size: 14 residues. V lost 4 bases to trimming and J lost 2 bases; unmatched junction nucleotides: 3. The germline CDR1 and CDR2 sequences are LNHNV and YYDKDF (reference sequence). The CDR3 region has the DNA TGTGCCACCAGCAAAGGACTAGCACAAGAGACCCAGTACTTC. The encoded protein is CATSKGLAQETQYF.

For this clonotype: One end of the junction varies from germline; a read error may be responsible. This sequence joins TRBV29-1 and TRBJ2-5; TRBD2 matches 13 bases. Germline loops: CDR1 SQVTM, CDR2 ANQGSEA. The CDR3 is made up of 15 amino acids. CDR3 sequence (DNA): TGCAGCTTTGAGGGACTAGCGGGGTACCAAGAGACCCAGTACTTC. Its protein is CSFEGLAGYQETQYF.

This clonotype was recorded at least ten times. The chain links TRBV20-1 to TRBJ2-7; 8 bases line up with TRBD1. The length of the CDR3 is 14 residues. V shed 1 base, J shed 7 bases, and the junction held 9 bases outside the gene matches. The V gene's germline CDR1 is DFQATT and CDR2 SNEGSKA (reference sequence). CDR3 bases: TGCAGTGCTAGAGTGGCAGGGGGCGCGGGGGAGCAGTACTTC. Encoded protein: CSARVAGGAGEQYF.

This clonotype was recorded at least ten times. J is TRBJ2-7 and V is TRBV20-1, with D perhaps TRBD2 (5 bases). Trimming removed 0 bases from V and 3 bases from J, with 21 bases in between. The V gene's germline CDR1 is DFQATT and CDR2 SNEGSKA (reference sequence). The CDR3 is 17 amino acids. DNA for the CDR3: TGCAGTGCTAGAGATAGGTCCTTGGGGAGTCGATTCTACGAGCAGTACTTC. It specifies CSARDRSLGSRFYEQYF.

This clonotype was detected ten times or more. V usage is TRBV20-1 and J usage is TRBJ2-3; 10 positions match TRBD2. There are 15 residues in the CDR3. From germline, CDR1 is DFQATT and CDR2 SNEGSKA (reference sequence). The V gene end was trimmed by 5 bases and the J gene end by 5 bases; junction bases not matched to a gene: 10. The CDR3 region has the DNA TGCAGTGCTGGAAGAGCGGGAGGGGCGGGAGATACGCAGTATTTT. Translating it yields CSAGRAGGAGDTQYF.

There are many counts of this clonotype. The gene calls are TRBV12-2 and TRBJ2-3; the tabulated D call, TRBD2, remains unverified against the DNA. TRBV12-2 is tagged as a pseudogene. There are 16 residues in the CDR3. The chain's CDR3 is CASRLRGLAGADTQYF. The CDR3 DNA reads TGTGCAAGTCGCTTAAGAGGACTAGCGGGAGCAGATACGCAGTATTTT.

This clonotype was found many times. The genes are TRBV11-3 and TRBJ2-3; maybe TRBD2 (6 bases). V gave up 8 bases and J gave up 0 bases, with 12 bases separating them. This CDR3 comprises 14 residues. In germline, CDR1 is SGHNT, CDR2 YENEEA. The CDR3 reads CASGRDSSTDTQYF. The CDR3 nucleotides read TGTGCCAGCGGGCGGGACTCTAGCACAGATACGCAGTATTTT.

In its sample, this clonotype was seen many times. The chain is built from TRBV20-1 and TRBJ1-5; no firm D call. Per the germline V gene, CDR1 is DFQATT and CDR2 is SNEGSKA (reference sequence). V shed 1 base and J shed 7 bases, with 14 bases lying between them. CDR3 length equals 14 residues. CDR3 amino acids: CSARGDSSRQPQHF. CDR3 sequence (DNA): TGCAGTGCTAGAGGGGATAGCAGTCGGCAGCCCCAGCATTTT.